This T cell receptor beta chain was captured in a study of Ad26.COV2.S vaccination and SARS-CoV-2 variants. As to treatment: some 19 received Ad26.COV2.S at low or high dose, single or two shots; roughly five received placebo; per-sample allocation not given. Repertoires come from day 63 after the first vaccine or placebo injection. Generated by immunoSEQ multiplex PCR, the TCRdb table keeps only in-frame clones and is missing some. The sample holds more than 300,000 clones, around 85% seen once. The germline V gene has CDR1 SGHNT and CDR2 YYREEE (reference sequence). V dropped 4 bases and J dropped 0 bases, with 15 bases sitting between them. The CDR3 is 16 residues long.

This rearrangement joins TRBV5-4 to TRBJ2-3; no clear D. Sequenced material: peripheral blood, taken in a trial of Ad26.COV2.S vaccine versus placebo. The origin of this receptor is a person between 18 and 65 years old who received the Ad26.COV2.S COVID-19 vaccine or a placebo. CDR3 region: CASSHLTAPSTDTQYF. CDR3 coding DNA: TGTGCCAGCAGCCACCTCACAGCCCCTAGCACAGATACGCAGTATTTT. The full variable domain, rest sourced from reference TRBV5-4 and TRBJ2-3, is ETGVTQSPTHLIKTRGQQVTLRCSSQSGHNTVSWYQQALGQGPQFIFQYYREEENGRGNFPPRFSGLQFPNYSSELNVNALELDDSALYLCASSHLTAPSTDTQYFGPGTRLTVL.